The 3 T cell receptor beta chains reported below all come from one sample, sequenced in a study of OX40 agonist ivuxolimab in advanced cancers. Sequencing was performed with immunoSEQ multiplex PCR; in TCRdb, only in-frame clones are kept and a portion is missing. Of about 94,000 clones in the sample, over 75% were seen once. This sample comprised CD4+ or CD8+ T cells sorted from blood, obtained in a trial of the OX40 agonist ivuxolimab. The receptor set was obtained from an adult with an advanced solid tumor such as melanoma, head and neck, liver or kidney cancer.

The CDR3 DNA reads TGTGCCAGCTCACAGGGGCGGGATGAAAAACTGTTTTTT. Translating it yields CASSQGRDEKLFF. V is TRBV18 and J is TRBJ1-4; TRBD1 might be the D (5 bases). Trimming took 4 bases from V and 6 from J, leaving 9 bases between them. The CDR3 totals 13 residues. Germline assignment: CDR1 KGHSH and CDR2 LQKENI.

The chain carries TRBV11-2 and TRBJ2-3, with D unresolved. Germline CDR1 reads SGHAT; CDR2 reads FQNNGV. V lost 3 bases and J lost 1, with 5 bases in between. CDR3 size: 13 residues. In DNA, the CDR3 is TGTGCCAGCAGCTTTGGACGCACAGATACGCAGTATTTT. Its translation is CASSFGRTDTQYF.

V and J are TRBV7-6 and TRBJ2-1, with TRBD1 identical over 7 bases. CDR1 is SGHVS, CDR2 FNYEAQ, per germline. The ends lost 1 base at V and 4 bases at J; junction bases unmatched: 7. This CDR3 spans 16 amino acids. The CDR3 loop reads CASSLGMLGQYNEQFF. The CDR3 DNA reads TGTGCCAGCAGCTTAGGAATGTTGGGACAGTACAATGAGCAGTTCTTC.